This TCR beta chain was observed in a study of shared clonotypes between healthy human individuals. The germline gives CDR1 SGHAT, CDR2 FQNNGV. J lost 4 bases, V lost 4 bases, and 6 bases had no gene match. The length of the CDR3 is 15 residues. Investigators spread the genomic DNA of each subset evenly over several immunoSEQ plates. Per the original methods: Filtering was not the same, since immunoSEQ gave junction-only sequences without quality scores. Clones were read by immunoSEQ multiplex PCR, and TCRdb kept only the in-frame ones, dropping some. D and trimming come from the DNA, and the V and J calls and clone size come from that table. Found here are over a million clones, 75% to 80% of them singletons; the top ten hold under 0.65%.

The receptor comes from a man between 18 and 35 years old in good health. Some clones in this sample may be carry-over from other donors' samples. The chain links TRBV11-2 to TRBJ2-5; 10 positions agree with TRBD2. The sequenced sample was memory CD4+ T cells from PBMCs. The sample's subset: CD45RA-negative fraction. The CDR3 region is CASSSSGSAGETQYF. The CDR3 DNA is TGTGCCAGCAGCTCTAGCGGGAGTGCGGGAGAGACCCAGTACTTC.